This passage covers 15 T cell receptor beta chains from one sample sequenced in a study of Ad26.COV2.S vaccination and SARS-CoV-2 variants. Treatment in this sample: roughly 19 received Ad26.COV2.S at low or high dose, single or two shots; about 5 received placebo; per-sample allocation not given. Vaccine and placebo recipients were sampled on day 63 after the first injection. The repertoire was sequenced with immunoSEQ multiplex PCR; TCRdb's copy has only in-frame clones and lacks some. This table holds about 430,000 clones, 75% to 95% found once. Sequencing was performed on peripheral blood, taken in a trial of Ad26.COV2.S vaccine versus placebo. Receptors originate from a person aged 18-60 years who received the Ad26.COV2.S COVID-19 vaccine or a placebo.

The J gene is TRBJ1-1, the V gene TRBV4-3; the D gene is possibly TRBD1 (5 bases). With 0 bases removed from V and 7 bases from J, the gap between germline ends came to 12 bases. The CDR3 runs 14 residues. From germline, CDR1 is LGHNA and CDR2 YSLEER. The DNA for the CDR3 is TGCGCCAGCAGCCAAGAATCGGGAGACAGTGAAGCTTTCTTT. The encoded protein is CASSQESGDSEAFF.

CDR3: CASSLAVTEAFF. Written as DNA, the CDR3 is TGTGCCAGCAGTTTAGCCGTTACTGAAGCTTTCTTT. This rearrangement joins TRBV12-3 or TRBV12-4 to TRBJ1-1; D is ambiguous. Trimming left V 0 bases short and J 5 bases short, with 4 bases between. The CDR3 is 12 residues long.

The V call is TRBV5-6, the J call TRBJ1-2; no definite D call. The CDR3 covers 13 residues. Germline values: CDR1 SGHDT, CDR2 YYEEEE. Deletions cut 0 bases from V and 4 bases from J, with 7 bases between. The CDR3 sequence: CASSLGGSYGYTF. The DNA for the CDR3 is TGTGCCAGCAGCTTGGGCGGATCCTATGGCTACACCTTC. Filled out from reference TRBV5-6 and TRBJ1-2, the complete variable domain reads DAGVTQSPTHLIKTRGQQVTLRCSPKSGHDTVSWYQQALGQGPQFIFQYYEEEERQRGNFPDRFSGHQFPNYSSELNVNALLLGDSALYLCASSLGGSYGYTFGSGTRLTVV.

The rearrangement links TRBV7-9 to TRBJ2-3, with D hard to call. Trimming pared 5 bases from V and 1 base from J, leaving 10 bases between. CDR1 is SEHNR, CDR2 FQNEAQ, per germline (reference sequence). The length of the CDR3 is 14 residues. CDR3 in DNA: TGTGCCAGCAGCCCTCTAATTGGCACAGATACGCAGTATTTT. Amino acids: CASSPLIGTDTQYF.

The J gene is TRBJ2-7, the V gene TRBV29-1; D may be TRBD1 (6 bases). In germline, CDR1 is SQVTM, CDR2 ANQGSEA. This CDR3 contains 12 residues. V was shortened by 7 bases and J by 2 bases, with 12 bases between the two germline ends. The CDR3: CSAKTGTYEQYF. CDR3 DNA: TGCAGCGCGAAGACAGGTACCTACGAGCAGTACTTC.

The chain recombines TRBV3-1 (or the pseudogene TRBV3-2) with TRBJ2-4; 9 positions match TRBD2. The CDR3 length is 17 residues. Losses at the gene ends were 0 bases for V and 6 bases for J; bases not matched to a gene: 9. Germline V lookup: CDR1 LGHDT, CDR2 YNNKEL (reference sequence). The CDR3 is CASSQDIGGRVRNIQYF. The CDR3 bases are TGTGCCAGCAGCCAAGACATAGGCGGGAGGGTGCGAAACATTCAGTACTTC.

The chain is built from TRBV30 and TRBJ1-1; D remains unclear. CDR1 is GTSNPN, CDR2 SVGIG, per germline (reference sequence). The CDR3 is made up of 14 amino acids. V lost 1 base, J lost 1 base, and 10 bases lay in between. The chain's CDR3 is CAWSGGLTNTEAFF. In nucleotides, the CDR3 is TGTGCCTGGAGTGGAGGGCTGACGAACACTGAAGCTTTCTTT.

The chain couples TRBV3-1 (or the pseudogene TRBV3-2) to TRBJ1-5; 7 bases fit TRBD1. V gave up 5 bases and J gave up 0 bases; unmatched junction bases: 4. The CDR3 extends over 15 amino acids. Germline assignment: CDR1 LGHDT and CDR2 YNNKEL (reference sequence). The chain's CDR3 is CASSADRSSNQPQHF. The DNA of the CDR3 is TGTGCCAGCAGCGCGGACAGGTCTAGCAATCAGCCCCAGCATTTT.

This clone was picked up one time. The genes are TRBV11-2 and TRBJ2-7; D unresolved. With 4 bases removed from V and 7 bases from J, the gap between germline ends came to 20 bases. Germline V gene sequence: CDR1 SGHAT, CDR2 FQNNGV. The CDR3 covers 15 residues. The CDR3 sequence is CASSSFGKSDAEQYF. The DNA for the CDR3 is TGTGCCAGCAGCTCATTCGGAAAGTCCGACGCTGAGCAGTACTTC.

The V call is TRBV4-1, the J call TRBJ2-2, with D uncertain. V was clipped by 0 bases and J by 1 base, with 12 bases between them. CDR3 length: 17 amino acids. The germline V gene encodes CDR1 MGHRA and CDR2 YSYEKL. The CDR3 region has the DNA TGCGCCAGCAGCCAAGATGCTGACACACGGAACACCGGGGAGCTGTTTTTT. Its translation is CASSQDADTRNTGELFF.

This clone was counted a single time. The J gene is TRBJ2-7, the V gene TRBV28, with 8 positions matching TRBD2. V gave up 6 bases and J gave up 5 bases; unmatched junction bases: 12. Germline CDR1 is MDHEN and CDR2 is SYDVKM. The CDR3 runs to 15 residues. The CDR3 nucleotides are TGTGCCAGCAGCACCACCCCCGGACTAGCAGACGAGCAGTACTTC. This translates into CASSTTPGLADEQYF.

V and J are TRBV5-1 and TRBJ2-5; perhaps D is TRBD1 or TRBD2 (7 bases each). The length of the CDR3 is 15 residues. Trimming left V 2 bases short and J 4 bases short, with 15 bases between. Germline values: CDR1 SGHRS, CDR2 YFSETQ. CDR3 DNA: TGCGCCAGCAGCTTCAGCGGGAAGGGGGCAGAGACCCAGTACTTC. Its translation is CASSFSGKGAETQYF. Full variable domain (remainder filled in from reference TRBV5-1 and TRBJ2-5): KAGVTQTPRYLIKTRGQQVTLSCSPISGHRSVSWYQQTPGQGLQFLFEYFSETQRNKGNFPGRFSGRQFSNSRSEMNVSTLELGDSALYLCASSFSGKGAETQYFGPGTRLLVL.

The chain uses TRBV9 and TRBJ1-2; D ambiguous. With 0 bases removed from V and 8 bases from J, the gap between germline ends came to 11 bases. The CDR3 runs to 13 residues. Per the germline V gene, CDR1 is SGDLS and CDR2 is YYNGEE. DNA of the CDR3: TGTGCCAGCAGCGTAGACGACCGTCACGGCTACACCTTC. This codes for CASSVDDRHGYTF.

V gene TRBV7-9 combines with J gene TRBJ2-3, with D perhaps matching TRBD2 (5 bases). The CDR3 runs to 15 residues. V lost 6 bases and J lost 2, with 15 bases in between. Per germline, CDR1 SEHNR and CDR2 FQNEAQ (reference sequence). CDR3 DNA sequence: TGTGCCAGCAGAGTAGCCCGGGGAGCCACAGATACGCAGTATTTT. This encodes CASRVARGATDTQYF.

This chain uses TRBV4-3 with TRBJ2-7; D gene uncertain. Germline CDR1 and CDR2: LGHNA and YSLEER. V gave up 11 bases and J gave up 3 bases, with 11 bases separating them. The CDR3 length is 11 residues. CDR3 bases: TGCGCCCGCGTGGGAAACTACGAGCAGTACTTC. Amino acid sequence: CARVGNYEQYF.